This TCR beta chain came from a study of human T cells and chemical hapten exposure. TCRdb reprocessed the RACE reads with MiXCR, giving one entry per CDR3 protein. This table holds about 380,000 distinct CDR3 sequences, 5.1% found once. Sample time point: pre-sensitization, week 0. The treatment here: therapeutic diphenylcyclopropenone sensitization with weekly scalp DPC. The sample holds many counts of this clonotype. CDR1 and CDR2 from the germline V gene are KGHDR and SFDVKD. V was shortened by 4 bases and J by 7 bases, with 13 bases between the two germline ends. The CDR3 length is 13 residues. The receptor comes from a woman aged 45-65 years with alopecia areata. Some clones in this sample may be carry-over from other donors' samples. The sequenced sample was whole blood, obtained in connection with sensitization to the hapten diphenylcyclopropenone (DPC). The chain joins TRBV24-1 to TRBJ2-7; a possible D gene is TRBD2 (5 bases). CDR3 DNA sequence: TGTGCCACCAGTGACTTGAGGGCGAGGGAGCAGTACTTC. Translated, it gives CATSDLRAREQYF.